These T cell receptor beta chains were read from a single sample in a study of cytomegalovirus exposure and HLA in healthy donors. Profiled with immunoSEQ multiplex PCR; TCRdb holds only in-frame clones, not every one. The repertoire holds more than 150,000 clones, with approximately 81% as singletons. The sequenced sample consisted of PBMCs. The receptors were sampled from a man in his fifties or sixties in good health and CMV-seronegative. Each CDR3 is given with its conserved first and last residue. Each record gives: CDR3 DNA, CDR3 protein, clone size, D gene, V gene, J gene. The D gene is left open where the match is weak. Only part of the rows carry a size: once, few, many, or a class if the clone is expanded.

TGCAGCGTTGGGGGCGGGAGCGGCTACACCTTC,CSVGGGSGYTF,NA,NA,TRBV29-1,TRBJ1-2
TGTGCCACCAGCAGAGCCCTAGCGGGGCTAGTGGGCGGGGAGCTGTTTTTT,CATSRALAGLVGGELFF,NA,TRBD2,TRBV15,TRBJ2-2
TGTGCCAGTAGTATCGAGTGGGGCCGTTTTACTACCAACGGCGGCACAGATACGCAGTATTTT,CASSIEWGRFTTNGGTDTQYF,NA,NA,TRBV19,TRBJ2-3
TGTGCCAGCAGTTACAAGCTTTCACCCCTCCACTTT,CASSYKLSPLHF,NA,NA,TRBV6-5,TRBJ1-6
TGTGCCAGCAGCTTTTCCCTGACAGGGCAGAGCACTGAAGCTTTCTTT,CASSFSLTGQSTEAFF,NA,TRBD1,TRBV5-8,TRBJ1-1
TGTGCCAGCTCACCAATGGTTGGCCCAGGTAGGCAGCCCCAGCATTTT,CASSPMVGPGRQPQHF,NA,NA,TRBV18,TRBJ1-5
TGCGCCAGCAGCCAGGGGGACAGGGGAAGCTCCTATAATTCACCCCTCCACTTT,CASSQGDRGSSYNSPLHF,NA,TRBD1,TRBV4-1,TRBJ1-6
TGTGCCAGCAGTGGACAAGCAAACACTGAAGCTTTCTTT,CASSGQANTEAFF,NA,NA,TRBV6-4,TRBJ1-1
TGTGCCAGCAGCCCATTAGCGGGGGGATTGACCGGGGAGCTGTTTTTT,CASSPLAGGLTGELFF,once,TRBD2,TRBV9,TRBJ2-2
TGTGCCAGCAGCCCCGCCGGGACAGGGCATTCACCCCTCCACTTT,CASSPAGTGHSPLHF,NA,TRBD1,TRBV7-2,TRBJ1-6
TGTGCCAGCAGGACTGGGGGACAGGGAGACTATGGCTACACCTTC,CASRTGGQGDYGYTF,NA,TRBD1,TRBV6-5,TRBJ1-2
TGCGCCAGCAGCTTGTCCCTAGGAAATGGCTACACCTTC,CASSLSLGNGYTF,NA,NA,TRBV5-1,TRBJ1-2
TGTGCCAGCAGCTTACGAGTCGGACAGGAAGCTTTCTTT,CASSLRVGQEAFF,once,NA,TRBV7-2,TRBJ1-1
TGTGCCAGCTCACCACCGGGGGCCTGGGACACTGAAGCTTTCTTT,CASSPPGAWDTEAFF,once,NA,TRBV18,TRBJ1-1
TGCGCCAGCACCCTGGGGGGAGGGGTCACCGGGGAGCTGTTTTTT,CASTLGGGVTGELFF,NA,TRBD2,TRBV4-1,TRBJ2-2
TGTGCCAGTGGGGGAGACGGGGGGGAAAAACTGTTTTTT,CASGGDGGEKLFF,NA,NA,TRBV2,TRBJ1-4
TGTGCCAGCAGCCCAGGAAGGCCCAATTCACCCCTCCACTTT,CASSPGRPNSPLHF,NA,NA,TRBV7-2,TRBJ1-6
TGTGCCTGGGCTAGGGACAGGGGTACTCAGCCCCAGCATTTT,CAWARDRGTQPQHF,once,TRBD1,TRBV30,TRBJ1-5
TGTGCCAGCAGCTTGAGGGAGGGGCGACTCTTCGTGAACACTGAAGCTTTCTTT,CASSLREGRLFVNTEAFF,NA,NA,TRBV5-6,TRBJ1-1
TGCAGCGTCGTAGCGGGCTCCTACGAGCAGTACTTC,CSVVAGSYEQYF,NA,TRBD2,TRBV29-1,TRBJ2-7
TGCGCCAGCAGCGGCGCGGGGGGGAACGGAGAGACCCAGTACTTC,CASSGAGGNGETQYF,NA,TRBD2,TRBV5-1,TRBJ2-5
TGTGCCAGCAGCCCTAGACAGGGCCCCTACAATGAGCAGTTCTTC,CASSPRQGPYNEQFF,NA,TRBD1,TRBV7-3,TRBJ2-1
TGTGCCAGCAGCCGACTGGTTGACAATGAGCAGTTCTTC,CASSRLVDNEQFF,NA,NA,TRBV7-3,TRBJ2-1
TGTGCCAGCAGTGAAACATGGGAGACCCAGTACTTC,CASSETWETQYF,once,NA,TRBV6-1,TRBJ2-5
TGCGCCAGCACCCGAAGGGGGGGGGCCGACAATGAGCAGTTCTTC,CASTRRGGADNEQFF,NA,NA,TRBV4-1,TRBJ2-1
TGTGCTAGTGGTCCGAATCTAGGACAAGCTTCGTACACCGGGGAGCTGTTTTTT,CASGPNLGQASYTGELFF,NA,NA,TRBV12-5,TRBJ2-2
TGTGCCAGCAGTGCGGACAGCTACACTGAAGCTTTCTTT,CASSADSYTEAFF,few,NA,TRBV6-6,TRBJ1-1
TGTGCCAGCAGCCCACAGGGTAGCTCTGGAAACACCATATATTTT,CASSPQGSSGNTIYF,NA,NA,TRBV7-9,TRBJ1-3
TGTGCCAGCAGTTACTCCTACAGGGGCTCTGGAAACACCATATATTTT,CASSYSYRGSGNTIYF,NA,TRBD1,TRBV6-5,TRBJ1-3
TGCGCCGGGAGTGGGGAAAAACTGTTTTTT,CAGSGEKLFF,NA,NA,TRBV5-1,TRBJ1-4
TGCGCCAGCAGCCAACCTAGCGGGGGGACCCAAGAGACCCAGTACTTC,CASSQPSGGTQETQYF,NA,TRBD2,TRBV4-1,TRBJ2-5
TGTGCCAGCAGTTGGGCCGGGGGTTCCGGGGAGCTGTTTTTT,CASSWAGGSGELFF,once,NA,TRBV7-3,TRBJ2-2
TGTGCCACCAGCAGAGAGAAGATCCTGAGAGGGACAGGAGCCCGCTCCTACGAGCAGTACTTC,CATSREKILRGTGARSYEQYF,NA,TRBD1,TRBV15,TRBJ2-7
TGTGCCAGCAGTTTCTTGGGACAGGAGGAAAAACTGTTTTTT,CASSFLGQEEKLFF,NA,TRBD1,TRBV27,TRBJ1-4
TGCGCCAACAGTCGCGACAGGGTCTGGGGCTACACCTTC,CANSRDRVWGYTF,NA,TRBD1,TRBV10-2,TRBJ1-2
TGTGCCAGCAGTGAAGGGTGGGCTAGCGCCTACAATGAGCAGTTCTTC,CASSEGWASAYNEQFF,NA,NA,TRBV2,TRBJ2-1
TGCGCCAGCAGCTTACTAGCGGAAGAGACCCAGTACTTC,CASSLLAEETQYF,once,TRBD2,TRBV5-1,TRBJ2-5
TGCGCCAGCAGCGATCAGGTGTCTAACTATGGCTACACCTTC,CASSDQVSNYGYTF,NA,NA,TRBV5-1,TRBJ1-2
TGTGCCAGCACCATATCTCCCCCTGCGCCTATCATCTACGAGCAGTACTTC,CASTISPPAPIIYEQYF,once,NA,TRBV27,TRBJ2-7
TGTGCCAGCAGTTTATCACAGGGTGTCTTTGAAGCTTTCTTT,CASSLSQGVFEAFF,once,NA,TRBV27,TRBJ1-1
TGTGCCAGCAGTACTACCGCAGGGGGCAGGGATCGGCCCCAGCATTTT,CASSTTAGGRDRPQHF,NA,TRBD1,TRBV27,TRBJ1-5
TGTGCCAGCTCACTGGGGGCATCTAGGGCCGGTGAGGATACGCAGTATTTT,CASSLGASRAGEDTQYF,NA,NA,TRBV18,TRBJ2-3